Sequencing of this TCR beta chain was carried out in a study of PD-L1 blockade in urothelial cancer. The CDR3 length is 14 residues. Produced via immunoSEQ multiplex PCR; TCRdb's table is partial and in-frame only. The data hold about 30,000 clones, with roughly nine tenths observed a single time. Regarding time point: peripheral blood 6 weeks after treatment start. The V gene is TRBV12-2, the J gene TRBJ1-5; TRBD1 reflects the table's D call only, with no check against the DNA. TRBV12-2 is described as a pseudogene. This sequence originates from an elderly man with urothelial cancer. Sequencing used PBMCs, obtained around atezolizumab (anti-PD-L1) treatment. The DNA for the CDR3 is TGTGCAAGTCGCGCCGAGGGGGCTCCTCAGCCCCAGCATTTT. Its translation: CASRAEGAPQPQHF.